These T cell receptor beta chains were read from a single sample in a study of early T cells in non-severe SARS-CoV-2 infection. TCRdb fed the 5' RACE reads into MiXCR, producing one record per CDR3 protein. The data hold roughly 110,000 distinct CDR3 sequences, with approximately 12% observed a single time. What was sequenced was whole blood. The receptors stem from an adult who was a healthcare worker with PCR-confirmed SARS-CoV-2 infection or an uninfected control (not recorded which). Both conserved end residues are part of each CDR3. A D gene is named only where the DNA matches it firmly. Size values are once, few and many counts, or a class for expanded clones, and some rows have none.

V gene	J gene	D gene	clone size	CDR3 DNA	CDR3 protein
TRBV2	TRBJ2-1	TRBD2	many	TGTGCCAGCAGGCCGGGACTAGGGAACAATGAGCAGTTCTTC	CASRPGLGNNEQFF
TRBV11-2	TRBJ2-7	NA	many	TGTGCCAGCAGCTTAGATCCTAGGGATTTAGGTATCTACGAGCAGTACTTC	CASSLDPRDLGIYEQYF
TRBV5-1	TRBJ1-1	NA	many	TGCGCCAGCAGCACGGATACAGCCTTGAACACTGAAGCTTTCTTT	CASSTDTALNTEAFF
TRBV2	TRBJ2-1	TRBD1	few	TGTGCCAGCAAACAGGACAGGATATACAATGAGCAGTTCTTC	CASKQDRIYNEQFF
TRBV21-1	TRBJ1-5	NA	NA	TGTGCCAGCAGCAACACCGCGAAATCGACAGTTCCCCAGCCCCAGCATTTT	CASSNTAKSTVPQPQHF
TRBV24-1	TRBJ1-2	TRBD1	many	TGTGCCACCAGTGACGTGGGACAGAGCTATGGCTACACCTTC	CATSDVGQSYGYTF
TRBV6-6	TRBJ1-5	NA	few	TGTGCCAGCAGTTCCCGTCCGCCCCAGCATTTT	CASSSRPPQHF
TRBV7-8	TRBJ2-1	TRBD2	few	TGTGCCAGCTCGACTAGCGGGAGGTCTGAGCAGTTCTTC	CASSTSGRSEQFF
TRBV7-9	TRBJ2-2	NA	few	TGTGCCAGCAGCGGTAGACTCAGTCGCTCCGGGGAGCTGTTTTTT	CASSGRLSRSGELFF
TRBV4-2	TRBJ1-4	NA	NA	TGTGCCAGCAGCCAAGATGGGCGGGGGGAAAAACTGTTTTTT	CASSQDGRGEKLFF
TRBV27	TRBJ2-7	TRBD2	NA	TGTGCCAGCGGACTAGCGGGAGGGACCTACGAGCAGTACTTC	CASGLAGGTYEQYF
TRBV3-1	TRBJ1-6	NA	NA	TGTGCCAGCAGCCAAGGTCGCCCACCCCTCCACTTT	CASSQGRPPLHF
TRBV7-9	TRBJ2-1	NA	few	TGTGCCAGCAGCTTCCTCGGTAATGAGCAGTTCTTC	CASSFLGNEQFF
TRBV12-3/TRBV12-4	TRBJ2-1	TRBD2	few	TGTGCCAGCAGCCCCCGACTAGCGGGAGGCATAAGCTCCTACAATGAGCAGTTCTTC	CASSPRLAGGISSYNEQFF
TRBV6-1	TRBJ1-4	TRBD1	NA	TGTGCCAGCAGCCCTCAGGGACAGGGGGCTTGGGATGAAAAACTGTTTTTT	CASSPQGQGAWDEKLFF
TRBV27	TRBJ1-5	TRBD1	many	TGTGCCAGCAGTTTATCTACGGGACAGGGTAGCAATCAGCCCCAGCATTTT	CASSLSTGQGSNQPQHF
TRBV5-1	TRBJ1-1	NA	few	TGCGCCAGCAGCCCGAGGACGGTCATGAACACTGAAGCTTTCTTT	CASSPRTVMNTEAFF
TRBV28	TRBJ2-7	NA	NA	TGTGCCAGCAGTTGCACGGGCTCCTACGAGCAGTACTTC	CASSCTGSYEQYF
TRBV6-5	TRBJ2-7	TRBD2	NA	TGTGCCAGCAGTTGTAACCGACAGCGGGAGGGCTACGAGCAGTACTTC	CASSCNRQREGYEQYF
TRBV20-1	TRBJ1-4	NA	NA	TGCAGTGCTAGTTTCGCCGGACACCCCCCGGAAAAACTGTTTTTT	CSASFAGHPPEKLFF
TRBV27	TRBJ2-1	TRBD2	many	TGTGCCAGCACGGTAGCGGGAGGCACCTACAATGAGCAGTTCTTC	CASTVAGGTYNEQFF
TRBV5-1	TRBJ2-1	NA	many	TGCGCCAGCTCCTGGCAGACCTACAATGAGCAGTTCTTC	CASSWQTYNEQFF
TRBV6-4	TRBJ2-1	NA	many	TGTGCCAGCAGTGACAATGAGGAGGATGAGCAGTTCTTC	CASSDNEEDEQFF
TRBV7-9	TRBJ1-2	NA	NA	TGTGCCAGCAGCTTATGGACCTTATCTGGCTACACCTTC	CASSLWTLSGYTF
TRBV28	TRBJ2-7	NA	NA	TGTGCCAGCAGTTATCCGCGGGGCGGGGGACAGGCCTCCTACGAGCAGTACTTC	CASSYPRGGGQASYEQYF
TRBV28	TRBJ2-7	NA	few	TGTGCCAGCAGTTTTGCTGCCGAGCAGTACTTC	CASSFAAEQYF
TRBV9	TRBJ2-7	NA	many	TGTGCCAGCAGCGTCGCACTAGAGGGCGAGCAGTACTTC	CASSVALEGEQYF
TRBV6-2/TRBV6-3	TRBJ1-3	NA	NA	TGTGCCAGCAGTTACTCGGGAAAAAACACCATATATTTT	CASSYSGKNTIYF